This TCR beta chain was captured in a study of blood T cell repertoires in COVID-19. Study-wide context: The United States, Italy and Spain provided the acute and convalescent COVID-19 samples. PBMCs, B-cell-depleted T cells, or T cells were the source of the cDNA or gDNA that made up the material.

Per the authors' pipeline: Reference gene primer amplification gave nucleated cell count estimates. TCRdb's copy holds only in-frame clones and misses some; the assay was immunoSEQ multiplex PCR. From that table come the V and J calls and clone size; the DNA was used to work out D and trimming. Of about 270,000 clones in the sample, about 82% were seen once. Enrolled during active infection, Seattle patients were then followed longitudinally. The CDR3 runs 15 residues. V shed 8 bases and J shed 0 bases, with 14 bases lying between them. Germline V gives CDR1 SGHTA, CDR2 FQGNSA. This clonotype was obtained from a woman older than 75 with COVID-19, enrolled during active disease. The chain links TRBV7-2 to TRBJ2-1; D is uncertain. Sequencing used peripheral blood. The CDR3 here is CASQNYASSYNEQFF. The DNA of the CDR3 is TGTGCCAGCCAAAATTATGCCAGCTCCTACAATGAGCAGTTCTTC.